The clone carrying this T cell receptor (beta chain) was counted a few times. As handled by the study authors: Estimation of nucleated cell counts relied on the amplification of reference gene primers. The data were produced by immunoSEQ multiplex PCR, yet TCRdb's version contains in-frame clones alone and is incomplete. The V and J calls and the clone size are those of that table, but D and trimming were determined from the DNA. The sample shows approximately 70,000 clones, approximately 88% of them seen only once. This sample is drawn from a study of blood T cell repertoires in COVID-19. Across the study: Acute and convalescent COVID-19 samples came from the United States, Italy and Spain. Sources were T cells, B-cell-depleted T cells, or PBMCs; the material itself was cDNA or gDNA.

CDR3 length equals 15 residues. Trimming left V 3 bases short and J 3 bases short, with 15 bases between. Per germline, CDR1 SGHNT and CDR2 YYREEE (reference sequence). The specimen sequenced was peripheral blood. This TCR was recovered from an older woman with acute or convalescent COVID-19. V usage is TRBV5-4 and J usage is TRBJ1-2; weak D call: TRBD1 (5 bases). The CDR3 region is CASSSPGKGDYGYTF. CDR3 DNA sequence: TGTGCCAGCAGCTCCCCAGGGAAAGGAGACTATGGCTACACCTTC.